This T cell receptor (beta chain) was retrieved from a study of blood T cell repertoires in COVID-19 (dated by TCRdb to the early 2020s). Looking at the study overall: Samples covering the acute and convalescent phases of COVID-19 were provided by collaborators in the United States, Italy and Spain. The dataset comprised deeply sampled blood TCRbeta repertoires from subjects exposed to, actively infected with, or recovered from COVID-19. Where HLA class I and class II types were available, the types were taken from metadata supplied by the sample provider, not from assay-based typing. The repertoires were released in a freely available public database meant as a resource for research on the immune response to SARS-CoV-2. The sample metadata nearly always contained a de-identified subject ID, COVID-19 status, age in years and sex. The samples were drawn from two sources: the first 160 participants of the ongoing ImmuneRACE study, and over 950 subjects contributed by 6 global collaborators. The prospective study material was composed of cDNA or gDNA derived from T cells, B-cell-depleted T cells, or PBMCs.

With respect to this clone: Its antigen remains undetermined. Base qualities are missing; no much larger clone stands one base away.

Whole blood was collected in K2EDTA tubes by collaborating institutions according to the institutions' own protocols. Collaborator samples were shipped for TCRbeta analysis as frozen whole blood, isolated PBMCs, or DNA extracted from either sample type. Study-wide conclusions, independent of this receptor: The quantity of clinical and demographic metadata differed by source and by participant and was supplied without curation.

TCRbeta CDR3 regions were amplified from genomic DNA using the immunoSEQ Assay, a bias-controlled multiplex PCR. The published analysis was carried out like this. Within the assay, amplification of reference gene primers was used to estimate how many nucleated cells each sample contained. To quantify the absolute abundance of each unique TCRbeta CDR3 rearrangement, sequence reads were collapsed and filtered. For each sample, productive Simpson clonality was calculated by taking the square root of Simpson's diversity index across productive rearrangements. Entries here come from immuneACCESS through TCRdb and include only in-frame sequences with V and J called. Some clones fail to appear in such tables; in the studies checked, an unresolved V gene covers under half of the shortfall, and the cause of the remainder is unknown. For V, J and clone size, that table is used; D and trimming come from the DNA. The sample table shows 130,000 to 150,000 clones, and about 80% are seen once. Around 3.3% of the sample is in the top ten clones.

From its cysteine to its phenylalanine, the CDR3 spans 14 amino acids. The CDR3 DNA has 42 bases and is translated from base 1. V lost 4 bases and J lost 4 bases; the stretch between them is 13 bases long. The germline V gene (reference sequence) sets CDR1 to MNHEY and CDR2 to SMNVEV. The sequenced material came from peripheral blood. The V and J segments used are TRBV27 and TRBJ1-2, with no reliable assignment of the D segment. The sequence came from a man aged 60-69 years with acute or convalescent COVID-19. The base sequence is TGTGCCAGCAGTTCGGGTGCGTCGGGCTATGGCTACACCTTC. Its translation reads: CASSSGASGYGYTF.